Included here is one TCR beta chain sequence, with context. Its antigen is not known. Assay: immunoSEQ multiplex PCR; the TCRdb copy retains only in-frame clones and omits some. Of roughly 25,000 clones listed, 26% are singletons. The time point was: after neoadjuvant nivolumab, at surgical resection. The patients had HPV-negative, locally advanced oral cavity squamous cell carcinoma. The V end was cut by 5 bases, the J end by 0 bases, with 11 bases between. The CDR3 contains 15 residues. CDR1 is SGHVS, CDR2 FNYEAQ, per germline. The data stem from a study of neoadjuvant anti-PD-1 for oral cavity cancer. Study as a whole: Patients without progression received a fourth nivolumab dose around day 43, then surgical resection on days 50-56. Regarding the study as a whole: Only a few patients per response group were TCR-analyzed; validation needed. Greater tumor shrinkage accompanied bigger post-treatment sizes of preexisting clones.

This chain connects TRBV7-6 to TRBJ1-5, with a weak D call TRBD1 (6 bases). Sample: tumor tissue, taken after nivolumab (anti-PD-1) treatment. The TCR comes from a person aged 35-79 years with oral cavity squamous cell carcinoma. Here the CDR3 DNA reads TGTGCCAGCAGCCTTGGACAGTATAGCAATCAGCCCCAGCATTTT. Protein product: CASSLGQYSNQPQHF.